The sequence of this T cell receptor (beta chain) was determined in a study of lymphopenia after photon versus proton radiotherapy. Generated by immunoSEQ multiplex PCR, the TCRdb table keeps only in-frame clones and is missing some. The repertoire holds almost 25,000 clones, with roughly 82% as singletons. CDR1 and CDR2 from the germline V gene are LNHDA and SQIVND (reference sequence). V lost 7 bases, J lost 4 bases, and 16 bases lay in between. This CDR3 contains 14 residues. Findings and limits, study-wide: In patients who died, overall survival fell as post-nadir TCR diversity dropped more. Survival link was tested only in deceased patients; proton benefit remains a possibility. After the lymphocyte nadir, photon-treated repertoires showed oligoclonal expansion, especially of CD8+ Temra cells. Relative stability marked proton patients; photon patients lost diversity and naive cells.

In regard to this clone: Its target is not known.

The receptor comes from a woman in her seventies with pancreatic cancer. The specimen was peripheral blood, collected from a patient treated with proton-based radiotherapy. V and J are TRBV19 and TRBJ1-2, with a weak D call TRBD1 (6 bases). The CDR3, as DNA: TGTGCCAGTACCCTTGGGAGGACAGTCTATGGCTACACCTTC. It codes for CASTLGRTVYGYTF.